The T cell receptor (beta chain) under discussion was sequenced for a study of T cell repertoires in cytomegalovirus infection. One entry per CDR3 protein, called by TCRdb with MiXCR from the reads. The sample holds about 830,000 distinct CDR3 sequences; around a third are singletons and the top ten take around 11%. This clonotype occurred a few times. What it binds is not known. This CDR3 is built from 14 residues. V lost 0 bases and J lost 2, with 10 bases in between. In germline, CDR1 is DFQATT, CDR2 SNEGSKA (reference sequence). The sequence was collected from a human donor in good health (CMV status not recorded). Some clones in this sample may be carry-over from other donors' samples. This material consisted of cultured CD8+ T cells from PBMCs, taken from culture after CMV antigen stimulation. This chain joins TRBV20-1 and TRBJ1-2, with D perhaps TRBD1 (5 bases). This CDR3 reads CSARDFPGNYGYTF. The CDR3 DNA reads as TGCAGTGCTAGAGATTTTCCAGGGAACTATGGCTACACCTTC.